Below, 29 T cell receptor beta chains from the same sample are listed, as sequenced in a study of T cells in Graves' hyperthyroidism and ophthalmopathy (dated by TCRdb to the late 2010s). Library preparation was by multiplex PCR. Sequencing was carried out with an Illumina HiSeq 2000. The TCR beta CDR3 regions were amplified from the RNA transcripts. A first-round RT-PCR of the TCR CDR3 used the HTBI primer set with the Qiagen OneStep RT-PCR kit. TCRdb reran the public reads through fastp at Q25 and MiXCR, keeping productive beta chains. Entries are consolidated by CDR3 protein sequence, retaining the most common genes and DNA. The sample includes around 520,000 distinct CDR3 sequences, with roughly an eighth observed a single time. The ten top clones hold over 15% of the sample. Specimen: blood. These receptor sequences come from a woman aged 18-35 years with Graves' hyperthyroidism.

Ten or more counts support this clonotype. The DNA of the CDR3 is TGTGCCAGCAGGGGACAGGGGAAAGAGACCCAGTACTTC. Residues: CASRGQGKETQYF. The V gene is TRBV12-3 or TRBV12-4, the J gene TRBJ2-5; 10 bases line up with TRBD1. The length of the CDR3 is 13 residues. Germline trimming cut 6 bases from V and 3 bases from J; bases unmatched to any gene: 1.

This clonotype was picked up many times. CDR3 sequence: CASSKQEISYNEQFF. DNA for the CDR3: TGTGCCAGCAGTAAACAGGAGATCTCCTACAATGAGCAGTTCTTC. This sequence joins TRBV2 and TRBJ2-1; the D gene is possibly TRBD1 (5 bases). Looked up from germline, CDR1 is SNHLY and CDR2 is FYNNEI. The CDR3 is made up of 15 amino acids. V was clipped by 5 bases and J by 0 bases, with 11 bases between them.

Worth noting for this clonotype: An end of the junction does not agree with germline; a read error may underlie this. The chain recombines TRBV13 with TRBJ1-2; the match to TRBD1 covers 7 bases. CDR1 and CDR2 from the germline V gene are PRHDT and FYEKMQ (reference sequence). This CDR3 has 14 amino acids. For the CDR3, the DNA is TGTGCCGGCAGCTCACAGGGGACTAACTATGGCTACACCTTC. This encodes CAGSSQGTNYGYTF.

DNA for the CDR3: TGTGCCAGCAGCCAAGAGACCTGGGGAAACATTCAGTACTTC. Its protein is CASSQETWGNIQYF. The chain uses TRBV3-1 and TRBJ2-4; D is ambiguous. Germline V gene lookup returns CDR1 LGHDT and CDR2 YNNKEL (reference sequence). This CDR3 spans 14 amino acids. Trimming shortened V by 0 bases and J by 6 bases, and 9 bases separated the two germline ends.

This clonotype was detected ten times or more. This chain joins TRBV12-3 or TRBV12-4 and TRBJ2-2, with TRBD2 identical over 15 bases. The CDR3 spans 18 residues. After removal of 9 bases from V and 0 bases from J, the junction contained 8 bases not matched to a gene. DNA for the CDR3: TGTGCCAGTACCCCCGGACTAGCGGGAGGGCCGAACACCGGGGAGCTGTTTTTT. Its translation is CASTPGLAGGPNTGELFF.

This clonotype was found many times. This chain connects TRBV12-3 or TRBV12-4 to TRBJ1-2, with D tentatively TRBD1 (6 bases). CDR3 length: 13 amino acids. Trimming cost V 4 bases and J 8 bases, with 14 bases left between them. This CDR3 reads CASSSGGRRGYTF. The DNA for the CDR3 is TGTGCCAGCAGTTCCGGGGGCCGAAGGGGCTACACCTTC.

The sample holds many counts of this clonotype. The chain is built from TRBV29-1 and TRBJ1-4; D is unresolved. V was clipped by 1 base and J by 6 bases, with 6 bases between them. The CDR3 loop spans 12 amino acids. Germline-derived CDR1 and CDR2 are SQVTM and ANQGSEA. The DNA of the CDR3 is TGCAGCGTTGAAGCGGGGTATGAAAAACTGTTTTTT. It yields the protein CSVEAGYEKLFF.

A few counts support this clonotype. Germline and junction disagree at one end, which may indicate a read error. The chain has TRBV10-3 and TRBJ2-1, with 11 bases matching TRBD2. The CDR3 has 14 residues. Germline CDR1 ENHRY, CDR2 SYGVKD. The CDR3 here is CAISGLAGYKEQFF. The CDR3 region has the DNA TGTGCCATCAGTGGACTAGCGGGGTACAAGGAGCAGTTCTTC.

This clonotype appeared many times. This chain links TRBV28 with TRBJ2-3, with D possibly matching TRBD1 (5 bases). The CDR3 is 14 amino acids. Deletions cut 8 bases from V and 0 bases from J, with 12 bases between. Germline V gives CDR1 MDHEN, CDR2 SYDVKM. CDR3 sequence (DNA): TGTGCCAGCGGTGACAGAACTAGCACAGATACGCAGTATTTT. Encoded protein: CASGDRTSTDTQYF. The full variable domain, completed using reference TRBV28 and TRBJ2-3, is DVKVTQSSRYLVKRTGEKVFLECVQDMDHENMFWYRQDPGLGLRLIYFSYDVKMKEKGDIPEGYSVSREKKERFSLILESASTNQTSMYLCASGDRTSTDTQYFGPGTRLTVL.

The chain employs TRBV6-1 and TRBJ2-7; 8 bases are a match to TRBD1. The CDR3 has 13 residues. The junction had 8 bases not matched to a gene; V was cut back by 6 bases and J by 7 bases. Germline-derived CDR1 and CDR2 are MNHNS and SASEGT. Written as DNA, the CDR3 is TGTGCCAGCAGCCTCAGGGACAGGTTTGAGCAGTACGTC. This translates into CASSLRDRFEQYV.

This clonotype was recorded many times. The chain has TRBV27 and TRBJ2-5; 9 bases agree with TRBD1. The CDR3 is made up of 15 amino acids. Germline V gene lookup returns CDR1 MNHEY and CDR2 SMNVEV (reference sequence). The trim removed 4 bases at V and 5 bases at J, leaving 8 bases unmatched. The DNA for the CDR3 is TGTGCCAGCAGTTGGGACAGGGATTTGGCGGAGACCCAGTACTTC. It specifies CASSWDRDLAETQYF.

The chain has TRBV14 and TRBJ2-3, with D possibly being TRBD2 (5 bases). V lost 1 base and J 4 bases, leaving 9 bases between the germline ends. The CDR3 consists of 14 residues. The germline gives CDR1 SGHDN, CDR2 FVKESK. The CDR3 loop reads CASSQAGSSDTQYF. The CDR3 DNA reads TGTGCCAGCAGCCAAGCGGGGAGTTCAGATACGCAGTATTTT.

This clonotype was counted only a few times. J is TRBJ2-4 and V is TRBV30; D remains ambiguous. Germline V gene sequence: CDR1 GTSNPN, CDR2 SVGIG (reference sequence). Trimming removed 5 bases at V and 3 bases at J, with 17 bases between. The CDR3 is 15 amino acids. The CDR3 region has the DNA TGTGCCTGGGGCCCAATGCTAGAGATCAAAAACATTCAGTACTTC. It translates to CAWGPMLEIKNIQYF.

Many counts were recorded for this clonotype. The CDR3 here is CASSLGGQLFF. The CDR3, as DNA: TGTGCCAGCAGCCTGGGGGGACAGCTGTTTTTT. The chain uses TRBV5-5 and TRBJ2-2; D is possibly TRBD2 (6 bases). Trimming cost V 4 bases and J 12 bases, with 10 bases left between them. Looked up from germline, CDR1 is SGHKS and CDR2 is YYEKEE (reference sequence). CDR3 length equals 11 residues.

There are many counts of this clonotype. The rearrangement links TRBV27 to TRBJ1-5; D unclear. Germline CDR1 reads MNHEY; CDR2 reads SMNVEV (reference sequence). CDR3 length: 14 residues. With 5 bases removed from V and 2 bases from J, the gap between germline ends came to 10 bases. CDR3 residues: CASSKDWGNQPQHF. The CDR3, as DNA: TGTGCCAGCAGTAAAGACTGGGGCAATCAGCCCCAGCATTTT.

V gene TRBV15 combines with J gene TRBJ2-5; D perhaps matches TRBD2 (5 bases). CDR3 length: 14 residues. V dropped 0 bases and J dropped 5 bases, with 10 bases sitting between them. The germline V gene has CDR1 LNHNV and CDR2 YYDKDF (reference sequence). The CDR3 coding sequence is TGTGCCACCAGCAGAGATGCGGGTGGGGAGACCCAGTACTTC. It is translated as CATSRDAGGETQYF.

This clonotype has only a few counts. The chain joins TRBV10-3 to TRBJ2-3; 8 bases fit TRBD2. V lost 7 bases and J lost 4; bases outside the gene matches: 7. This CDR3 comprises 14 residues. Germline CDR1 is ENHRY and CDR2 is SYGVKD. The CDR3 DNA reads TGTGCCATCACCCTGAGCGGGAGAGCAGATACGCAGTATTTT. It specifies CAITLSGRADTQYF.

This clonotype was counted only a few times. This chain joins TRBV7-9 and TRBJ2-1; 7 nucleotides agree with TRBD2. V lost 3 bases to trimming and J lost 0 bases; unmatched junction nucleotides: 8. CDR1 SEHNR and CDR2 FQNEAQ come from the germline V gene (reference sequence). This CDR3 comprises 17 residues. The DNA for the CDR3 is TGTGCCAGCAGCTTGGGTATCGGGGGGAGCTCCTACAATGAGCAGTTCTTC. It is translated as CASSLGIGGSSYNEQFF.

This clonotype was observed a handful of times. The chain employs TRBV7-9 and TRBJ1-5; D gene unclear. This CDR3 contains 15 residues. The V end lost 5 bases, the J end lost 4 bases, and 15 bases lay between the germline ends. CDR1 and CDR2 (germline): SEHNR, FQNEAQ (reference sequence). DNA of the CDR3: TGTGCCAGCAGCCGCGGACCGAATTTAAATCAGCCCCAGCATTTT. Protein product: CASSRGPNLNQPQHF.

This clonotype was seen ten or more times. The rearrangement joins TRBV27 to TRBJ1-2, with 7 nucleotides matching TRBD1. J gave up 5 bases and V 5 bases, and 11 bases lay outside the gene matches. The CDR3 totals 15 residues. The germline V gene encodes CDR1 MNHEY and CDR2 SMNVEV (reference sequence). The DNA of the CDR3 is TGTGCCAGCAGTCCCCGGACAGGAGGGGGGTATGGCTACACCTTC. The encoded protein is CASSPRTGGGYGYTF.

This clonotype has a count of ten or more. The chain couples TRBV3-1 to TRBJ2-7; D ambiguous. V gave up 2 bases and J gave up 2 bases, with 19 bases separating them. Germline-derived CDR1 and CDR2 are LGHDT and YNNKEL (reference sequence). This CDR3 has 17 amino acids. The CDR3 DNA is TGTGCCAGCAGCCAATCGGAAGTACGGCAGAAAGCCTACGAGCAGTACTTC. Its protein product is CASSQSEVRQKAYEQYF.

There are many counts of this clonotype. V usage is TRBV12-3 or TRBV12-4 and J usage is TRBJ2-5; TRBD2 matches at 10 bases. Germline trimming cut 6 bases from V and 5 bases from J; bases unmatched to any gene: 3. This CDR3 comprises 13 residues. The CDR3, as DNA: TGTGCCAGCAGAGCTAGCGGGAGTGAGACCCAGTACTTC. Protein product: CASRASGSETQYF.

There are many counts of this clonotype. This chain links TRBV27 with TRBJ1-6, with D unclear. Deletions cut 0 bases from V and 5 bases from J, with 8 bases between. Germline CDR1 and CDR2: MNHEY and SMNVEV (reference sequence). CDR3 length equals 15 residues. As DNA, the CDR3 is TGTGCCAGCAGTTTATCGGTACGCAATAATTCACCCCTCCACTTT. This codes for CASSLSVRNNSPLHF.

This clonotype has at least ten counts. The chain uses TRBV2 and TRBJ1-1; 8 bases align to TRBD1. V shed 7 bases and J 4 bases; nucleotides not matched to a gene: 11. Germline V gene lookup returns CDR1 SNHLY and CDR2 FYNNEI. The CDR3 consists of 15 residues. CDR3 DNA sequence: TGTGCCAGCATCCTCCAGTCAGGGGGCCTCACTGAAGCTTTCTTT. It yields the protein CASILQSGGLTEAFF.

In DNA, the CDR3 is TGTGCCAGCAGTCTTCAGGAGTTCGGGCAAGAGACCCAGTACTTC. It is translated as CASSLQEFGQETQYF. The chain carries TRBV12-3 or TRBV12-4 and TRBJ2-5; D is unclear. Trimming took 5 bases from V and 2 from J, leaving 15 bases between them. CDR3 size: 15 residues.

This clonotype appeared many times. V usage is TRBV12-3 or TRBV12-4 and J usage is TRBJ2-2; 7 nucleotides match TRBD1. Trimming at V came to 2 bases and at J to 6 bases, leaving 0 bases not matched to a gene. The CDR3 contains 13 residues. Written as DNA, the CDR3 is TGTGCCAGCAGTTTAAGGGGGCCCGGGGAGCTGTTTTTT. It yields the protein CASSLRGPGELFF.

This clonotype was detected ten times or more. The chain joins TRBV9 to TRBJ2-7; 9 positions match TRBD2. The CDR3 consists of 15 residues. With V trimmed by 3 bases and J by 4 bases, 8 bases remained unmatched. CDR1 SGDLS and CDR2 YYNGEE come from the germline V gene. The CDR3 DNA sequence: TGTGCCAGCAGCGCTACAGCGGGAGGTGGTTACGAGCAGTACTTC. Protein: CASSATAGGGYEQYF.

This clonotype was picked up a small number of times. V and J are TRBV5-1 and TRBJ2-6; D is unresolved. Trimming stripped 0 bases from V and 2 bases from J, with 3 bases between. CDR1 is SGHRS, CDR2 YFSETQ, per germline. The CDR3 spans 14 residues. The CDR3 sequence: CASSLETGANVLTF. CDR3 DNA sequence: TGCGCCAGCAGCTTGGAGACTGGGGCCAACGTCCTGACTTTC.

This clonotype was detected only a few times. The V gene is TRBV30, the J gene TRBJ1-2; the D is unclear. Trimming removed 4 bases from V and 1 base from J, with 13 bases in between. CDR3 length: 14 amino acids. Germline lookup yields CDR1 GTSNPN and CDR2 SVGIG (reference sequence). The DNA for the CDR3 is TGTGCCTGGACCCGTGGCGGTGGTAACTATGGCTACACCTTC. Translation gives CAWTRGGGNYGYTF. The whole variable domain, filled in from reference TRBV30 and TRBJ1-2, reads SQTIHQWPATLVQPVGSPLSLECTVEGTSNPNLYWYRQAAGRGLQLLFYSVGIGQISSEVPQNLSASRPQDRQFILSSKKLLLSDSGFYLCAWTRGGGNYGYTFGSGTRLTVV.